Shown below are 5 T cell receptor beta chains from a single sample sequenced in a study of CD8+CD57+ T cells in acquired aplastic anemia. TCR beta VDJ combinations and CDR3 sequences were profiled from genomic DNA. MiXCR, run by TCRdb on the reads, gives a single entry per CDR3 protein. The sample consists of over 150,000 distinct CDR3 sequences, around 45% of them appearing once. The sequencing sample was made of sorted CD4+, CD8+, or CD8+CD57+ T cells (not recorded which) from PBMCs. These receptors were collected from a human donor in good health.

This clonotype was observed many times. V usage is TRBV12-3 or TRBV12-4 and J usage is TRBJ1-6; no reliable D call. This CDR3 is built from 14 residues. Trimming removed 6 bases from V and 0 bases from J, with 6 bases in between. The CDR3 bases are TGTGCCAGCAGAGAGAGCTCCTATAATTCACCCCTCCACTTT. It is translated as CASRESSYNSPLHF.

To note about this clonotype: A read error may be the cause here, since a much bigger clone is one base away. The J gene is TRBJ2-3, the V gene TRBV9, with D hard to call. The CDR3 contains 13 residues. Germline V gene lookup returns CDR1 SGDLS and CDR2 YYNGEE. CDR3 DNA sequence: TGTGCCAGCAGCGTAACCAATTCGAATACGCACTATTTT. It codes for CASSVTNSNTHYF. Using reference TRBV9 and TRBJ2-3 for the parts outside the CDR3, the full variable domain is DSGVTQTPKHLITATGQRVTLRCSPRSGDLSVYWYQQSLDQGLQFLIQYYNGEERAKGNILERFSAQQFPDLHSELNLSSLELGDSALYFCASSVTNSNTHYFGPGTRLTVL.

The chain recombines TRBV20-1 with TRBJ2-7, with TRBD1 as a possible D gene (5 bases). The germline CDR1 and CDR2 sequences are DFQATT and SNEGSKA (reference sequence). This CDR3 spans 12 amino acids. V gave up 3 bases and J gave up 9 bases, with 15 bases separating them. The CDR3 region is CSASEDNLRQYF. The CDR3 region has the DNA TGCAGTGCTAGCGAGGACAACCTACGGCAGTACTTC.

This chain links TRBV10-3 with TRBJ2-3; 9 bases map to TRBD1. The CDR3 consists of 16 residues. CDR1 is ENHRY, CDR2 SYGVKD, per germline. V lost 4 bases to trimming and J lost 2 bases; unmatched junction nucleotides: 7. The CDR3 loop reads CAISGPGQGFTDTQYF. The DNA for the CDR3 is TGTGCCATCAGTGGACCGGGACAGGGTTTCACAGATACGCAGTATTTT.

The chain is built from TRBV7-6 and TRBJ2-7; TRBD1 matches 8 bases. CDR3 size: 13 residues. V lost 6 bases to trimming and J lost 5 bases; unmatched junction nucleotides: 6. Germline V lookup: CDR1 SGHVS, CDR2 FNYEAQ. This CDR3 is CASRPTGVDEQYF. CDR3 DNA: TGTGCCAGCAGACCGACAGGGGTAGACGAGCAGTACTTC.